These 9 T cell receptor beta chains came from one sample sequenced in a study of blood T cells in healthy people across ages. It was with a sample-barcoded 5' primer and a J-beta primer mix that a second PCR of roughly 7 to 12 cycles was run. TCRdb reprocessed the 5' RACE reads with MiXCR, giving one entry per CDR3 protein. The sample holds 700,000 to 900,000 distinct CDR3 sequences, approximately 53% seen once. Sample: blood. The receptors stem from an elderly man in good health.

J is TRBJ2-4 and V is TRBV6-1; 9 positions agree with TRBD1. The J call is doubtful: the DNA matches TRBJ2-7 better. Germline CDR1 MNHNS, CDR2 SASEGT. The CDR3 is made up of 14 amino acids. The DNA of the CDR3 is TGTGCCAGCAGTGAACCGGGACAGGGTCCCGAGCAGTACTTC. Translating it yields CASSEPGQGPEQYF.

The chain links TRBV28 to TRBJ1-1; D perhaps matches TRBD1 (6 bases). This CDR3 is 13 amino acids long. Deletions cut 7 bases from V and 3 bases from J, with 12 bases between. Germline V gene data show CDR1 as MDHEN and CDR2 as SYDVKM. The CDR3 DNA reads TGTGCCAGCACCCGGGGGGGCGACACTGAAGCTTTCTTT. Encoded protein: CASTRGGDTEAFF.

The chain recombines TRBV28 with TRBJ1-1, with D possibly TRBD1 on 6 matching bases. Germline-derived CDR1 and CDR2 are MDHEN and SYDVKM. V was trimmed by 5 bases and J by 6 bases, leaving 13 bases between them. CDR3 length equals 13 residues. Here the CDR3 DNA reads TGTGCCAGCAGTACGGGGGGCAGCGCTGAAGCTTTCTTT. This sequence encodes CASSTGGSAEAFF.

CDR3 nucleotides: TGTGCCAGCAGCCAAGGGATTTTAGGGCAGACTCCTGGGGCCAACGTCCTGACTTTC. This translates into CASSQGILGQTPGANVLTF. The chain carries TRBV3-1 and TRBJ2-6, with D unclear. The CDR3 has 19 amino acids. Deletions cut 1 base from V and 2 bases from J, with 18 bases between. Looked up from germline, CDR1 is LGHDT and CDR2 is YNNKEL (reference sequence).

This clonotype came up a few times. This sequence joins TRBV28 and TRBJ2-1; 9 bases are a match to TRBD2. The length of the CDR3 is 17 residues. The V and J ends lost 3 bases and 5 bases, in that order; junction bases with no gene match: 11. CDR1 and CDR2 from the germline V gene are MDHEN and SYDVKM. In DNA form, the CDR3 reads TGTGCCAGCAGTTTTCCCCATAAGGGACTAGCCCACAATGAGCAGTTCTTC. Protein sequence: CASSFPHKGLAHNEQFF.

This chain links TRBV12-3 or TRBV12-4 with TRBJ1-2; the D gene is possibly TRBD1 (6 bases). CDR3 size: 14 residues. Trimming pared 3 bases from V and 4 bases from J, leaving 12 bases between. The CDR3 reads CASSLKGDGYGYTF. In DNA, the CDR3 is TGTGCCAGCAGTTTGAAGGGGGATGGCTATGGCTACACCTTC.

This clonotype was observed many times. The chain recombines TRBV7-8 with TRBJ2-7; a possible D gene is TRBD1 (5 bases). The germline V gene has CDR1 SGHVS and CDR2 FQNEAQ. The CDR3 has 12 amino acids. Trimming removed 8 bases at V and 4 bases at J, with 12 bases between. The CDR3 bases are TGTGCCAGCGGTCTACAGGATTACGAGCAGTACTTC. Protein: CASGLQDYEQYF.

The chain couples TRBV11-2 to TRBJ2-3, with 9 positions matching TRBD2. CDR1 and CDR2 from the germline V gene are SGHAT and FQNNGV. The CDR3 length is 14 residues. The V segment lost 5 bases and the J segment 8 bases; nucleotides outside the gene matches: 8. CDR3 nucleotide sequence: TGTGCCAGCAGCGCATACCTGGGACTAGCTACGCAGTATTTT. Translating it yields CASSAYLGLATQYF.

This clonotype has a handful of counts. The J gene is TRBJ2-3, the V gene TRBV6-1; 11 bases are shared with TRBD2. This CDR3 has 17 residues. Losses at the gene ends were 0 bases for V and 4 bases for J; bases not matched to a gene: 6. Germline lookup yields CDR1 MNHNS and CDR2 SASEGT. The CDR3 protein is CASSEAVAGGPSDTQYF. The CDR3 DNA reads as TGTGCCAGCAGTGAAGCGGTAGCGGGAGGGCCATCAGATACGCAGTATTTT.